The 32 T cell receptor beta chains below were found in one sample sequenced in a study of T cell repertoires in cytomegalovirus infection. Their cognate antigens are unknown. TCRdb redid the calling of the reads with MiXCR, one entry per CDR3 protein. The sample has some 500,000 distinct CDR3 sequences, about 33% seen once. The sample was cultured PBMCs, taken from culture after CMV antigen stimulation. These receptors were collected from a human donor in good health (CMV status not recorded). Some clones in this sample may be carry-over from other donors' samples.

The chain couples TRBV7-2 to TRBJ2-5; 11 positions match TRBD2. The CDR3 has 16 amino acids. Germline values: CDR1 SGHTA, CDR2 FQGNSA. The V and J ends lost 2 bases and 5 bases, in that order; junction bases with no gene match: 7. CDR3 protein: CASSLSTSGSWETQYF. The CDR3 DNA follows: TGTGCCAGCAGCTTAAGTACTAGCGGGAGTTGGGAGACCCAGTACTTC.

This clonotype showed up just a few times. The genes are TRBV28 and TRBJ1-1; D not resolved. V lost 2 bases to trimming and J lost 4 bases, with 8 bases between them. In germline, CDR1 is MDHEN, CDR2 SYDVKM. CDR3 size: 13 residues. The CDR3 region has the DNA TGTGCCAGCAGTTTAGACGGCTTCACTGAAGCTTTCTTT. Protein: CASSLDGFTEAFF.

This clonotype appeared many times. The CDR3 sequence is CASRRQGPSEAFF. The CDR3 nucleotides read TGTGCCAGCAGAAGACAGGGGCCCTCTGAAGCTTTCTTT. The chain combines TRBV7-6 with TRBJ1-1, with 8 bases matching TRBD1. Unmatched junction bases numbered 6, after V lost 6 bases and J lost 6 bases. The CDR3 is 13 amino acids. Germline V gives CDR1 SGHVS, CDR2 FNYEAQ. Using reference TRBV7-6 and TRBJ1-1 for the parts outside the CDR3, the full variable domain is GAGVSQSPRYKVTKRGQDVALRCDPISGHVSLYWYRQALGQGPEFLTYFNYEAQQDKSGLPNDRFSAERPEGSISTLTIQRTEQRDSAMYRCASRRQGPSEAFFGQGTRLTVV.

The V call is TRBV19, the J call TRBJ2-1; TRBD2 is a possible D gene (5 bases). V was cut by 4 bases and J by 0 bases, with 13 bases left in between. There are 16 residues in the CDR3. CDR1 is LNHDA and CDR2 is SQIVND in the germline V gene (reference sequence). CDR3 amino acids: CASSRREQNSYNEQFF. The CDR3 DNA follows: TGTGCCAGTAGTAGACGGGAACAGAACTCCTACAATGAGCAGTTCTTC.

The table lists this clonotype with a few counts. The chain uses TRBV11-3 and TRBJ2-2; D is perhaps TRBD2 (7 bases). Looked up from germline, CDR1 is SGHNT and CDR2 is YENEEA. This CDR3 spans 13 amino acids. Trimming stripped 4 bases from V and 12 bases from J, with 15 bases between. DNA of the CDR3: TGTGCCAGCAGCTCCAGAGGGGGGGCGAAGCTGTTTTTT. Protein sequence: CASSSRGGAKLFF.

The sample holds a few counts of this clonotype. V is TRBV7-2 and J is TRBJ2-1, with D uncertain. Germline V gives CDR1 SGHTA, CDR2 FQGNSA. The CDR3 covers 16 residues. V dropped 1 base and J dropped 2 bases, with 12 bases sitting between them. This chain's CDR3 is CASSLVPARPYNEQFF. CDR3 sequence (DNA): TGTGCCAGCAGCTTAGTCCCGGCCCGGCCCTACAATGAGCAGTTCTTC.

The chain is built from TRBV27 and TRBJ2-7; no reliable D call. The germline V gene has CDR1 MNHEY and CDR2 SMNVEV (reference sequence). Trimming removed 6 bases at V and 5 bases at J, with 17 bases between. The CDR3 is made up of 14 amino acids. Here the CDR3 DNA reads TGTGCCAGCAGCCCTAGTTATTTCCCCCACGAGCAGTACTTC. It encodes CASSPSYFPHEQYF.

There are many counts of this clonotype. The chain recombines TRBV18 with TRBJ2-7; D call uncertain. Germline assignment: CDR1 KGHSH and CDR2 LQKENI. CDR3 length equals 13 residues. Trimming left V 3 bases short and J 1 base short, with 7 bases between. This CDR3 is CASSPQQSYEQYV. The CDR3 bases are TGTGCCAGCTCACCGCAACAGTCCTACGAGCAGTACGTC.

A few counts support this clonotype. V and J are TRBV19 and TRBJ2-2; D may be TRBD1 or TRBD2 (5 bases each). CDR1 is LNHDA and CDR2 is SQIVND in the germline V gene (reference sequence). The CDR3 contains 16 residues. Trimming shortened V by 1 base and J by 1 base, and 10 bases separated the two germline ends. The CDR3 region has the DNA TGTGCCAGTAGTATAGGGGAGACAGTGAACACCGGGGAGCTGTTTTTT. Translating gives CASSIGETVNTGELFF.

The chain recombines TRBV6-2 or TRBV6-3 with TRBJ1-1; TRBD1 matches at 7 bases. Per the germline V gene, CDR1 is MNHEY and CDR2 is SVGEGT. The V segment lost 5 bases and the J segment 4 bases; nucleotides outside the gene matches: 7. The CDR3 length is 14 residues. The CDR3 is CASSKTGLSTEAFF. The CDR3 bases are TGTGCCAGCAGTAAGACAGGGCTAAGCACTGAAGCTTTCTTT.

V gene TRBV7-2 combines with J gene TRBJ2-7; tentative D call: TRBD2 (6 bases). V was cut by 4 bases and J by 7 bases, with 20 bases left in between. The CDR3 length is 15 residues. Germline CDR1 and CDR2: SGHTA and FQGNSA. CDR3: CASSSLGGDRGEQYF. The CDR3 DNA reads TGTGCCAGCAGCTCCCTCGGCGGGGATAGGGGAGAGCAGTACTTC.

The chain recombines TRBV14 with TRBJ2-3; D not certain. Trimming left V 4 bases short and J 6 bases short, with 14 bases between. This CDR3 is 14 amino acids long. Germline V gene data show CDR1 as SGHDN and CDR2 as FVKESK. The CDR3 spells CASSLGVMGDTQYF. CDR3 nucleotide sequence: TGTGCCAGCAGCCTTGGGGTGATGGGGGATACGCAGTATTTT. Looking up the rest from reference TRBV14 and TRBJ2-3 gives the full variable domain: EAGVTQFPSHSVIEKGQTVTLRCDPISGHDNLYWYRRVMGKEIKFLLHFVKESKQDESGMPNNRFLAERTGGTYSTLKVQPAELEDSGVYFCASSLGVMGDTQYFGPGTRLTVL.

Ten or more counts support this clonotype. This chain links TRBV7-8 with TRBJ2-3, with TRBD2 identical over 11 bases. With 6 bases clipped from V and 4 bases from J, the junction kept 6 bases outside the gene matches. This CDR3 comprises 15 residues. The germline gives CDR1 SGHVS, CDR2 FQNEAQ. CDR3 sequence: CASSSGTSGSDTQYF. The DNA for the CDR3 is TGTGCCAGCAGTTCCGGGACTAGCGGTTCAGATACGCAGTATTTT.

This clonotype was detected a few times. The chain employs TRBV12-3 or TRBV12-4 and TRBJ2-1, with D tentatively TRBD2 (6 bases). The CDR3 sequence is 12 residues long. With 10 bases removed from V and 9 bases from J, the gap between germline ends came to 16 bases. The CDR3 sequence is CAMAGNGGEQFF. CDR3 nucleotides: TGTGCCATGGCGGGGAACGGTGGTGAGCAGTTCTTC.

The chain carries TRBV5-4 and TRBJ2-1; maybe TRBD2 (5 bases). V lost 2 bases, J lost 3 bases, and 9 bases lay in between. The CDR3 is 14 amino acids. Germline assignment: CDR1 SGHNT and CDR2 YYREEE (reference sequence). The CDR3, as DNA: TGTGCCAGCAGCTTCAGAGCGGACTACAATGAGCAGTTCTTC. Translated: CASSFRADYNEQFF.

The V and J genes are TRBV11-3 and TRBJ2-5; 10 positions agree with TRBD2. Germline CDR1 is SGHNT and CDR2 is YENEEA. The CDR3 has 15 residues. The V gene end was trimmed by 4 bases and the J gene end by 5 bases; junction bases not matched to a gene: 7. This chain's CDR3 is CASSSSGRAWETQYF. In nucleotides, the CDR3 is TGTGCCAGCAGCTCCAGCGGGAGGGCCTGGGAGACCCAGTACTTC.

The chain recombines TRBV10-3 with TRBJ1-1, with D tentatively TRBD1 (6 bases). CDR1 and CDR2 from the germline V gene are ENHRY and SYGVKD. Trimming cost V 9 bases and J 1 base, with 9 bases left between them. The CDR3 has 12 amino acids. CDR3 bases: TGTGCCATAGGACAGCAGAACACTGAAGCTTTCTTT. It codes for CAIGQQNTEAFF.

The chain links TRBV27 to TRBJ2-1; weak D call: TRBD1 (5 bases). From germline, CDR1 is MNHEY and CDR2 SMNVEV (reference sequence). The ends were cut back, 2 bases at V and 6 bases at J, with 8 bases in the middle. CDR3 length: 13 residues. Written as DNA, the CDR3 is TGTGCCAGCAGTTTAGAGGACATCAATGAGCAGTTCTTC. Protein sequence: CASSLEDINEQFF.

The rearrangement uses TRBV7-2 and TRBJ2-6; D not resolved. Germline V lookup: CDR1 SGHTA, CDR2 FQGNSA. V lost 6 bases to trimming and J lost 5 bases, with 11 bases between them. The CDR3 has 14 amino acids. Written as DNA, the CDR3 is TGTGCCAGCAGTTCAGGAAACAGGGCCAACGTCCTGACTTTC. As protein: CASSSGNRANVLTF.

The chain joins TRBV4-1 to TRBJ2-5, with TRBD2 matching over 10 bases. V was clipped by 3 bases and J by 4 bases; unmatched bases: 8. Germline V gene data show CDR1 as MGHRA and CDR2 as YSYEKL. The CDR3 covers 16 residues. CDR3 amino acids: CASSQVAGGSSETQYF. CDR3 nucleotide sequence: TGCGCCAGCAGCCAGGTAGCGGGAGGTTCGTCAGAGACCCAGTACTTC.

The V call is TRBV19, the J call TRBJ2-2; D possibly corresponds to TRBD2 (5 bases). This CDR3 region has 14 residues. Germline V gives CDR1 LNHDA, CDR2 SQIVND (reference sequence). Trimming removed 4 bases from V and 4 bases from J, with 10 bases in between. Here the CDR3 DNA reads TGTGCCAGTAGTACCGAGAGGGTCACCGGGGAGCTGTTTTTT. Translation gives CASSTERVTGELFF.

This clonotype was observed a handful of times. This chain links TRBV20-1 with TRBJ2-1; TRBD2 is a possible D gene (6 bases). Looked up from germline, CDR1 is DFQATT and CDR2 is SNEGSKA (reference sequence). Trimming cost V 5 bases and J 10 bases, with 15 bases left between them. This CDR3 is built from 12 residues. The CDR3 here is CSASTRRGEQFF. Here the CDR3 DNA reads TGCAGTGCTTCGACTAGAAGGGGAGAGCAGTTCTTC.

The rearrangement uses TRBV28 and TRBJ2-7; D uncertain. The CDR3 is made up of 14 amino acids. With 3 bases removed from V and 2 bases from J, the gap between germline ends came to 11 bases. The germline V gene has CDR1 MDHEN and CDR2 SYDVKM. The DNA of the CDR3 is TGTGCCAGCAGTTTCCACAGATTCACCTACGAGCAGTACTTC. Its protein product is CASSFHRFTYEQYF.

The chain couples TRBV6-2 or TRBV6-3 to TRBJ2-1, with TRBD2 matching over 7 bases. Germline V CDR1 and CDR2: MNHEY, SVGEGT. V gave up 6 bases and J gave up 5 bases; unmatched junction bases: 13. The CDR3 length is 16 residues. CDR3 nucleotides: TGTGCCAGCAGCCCTCGACTAGCCCGGATGGACAATGAGCAGTTCTTC. Its translation is CASSPRLARMDNEQFF.

In this sample, this clonotype turned up a few times. V is TRBV7-2 and J is TRBJ1-2, with D uncertain. Per the germline V gene, CDR1 is SGHTA and CDR2 is FQGNSA. This CDR3 comprises 12 residues. Trimming took off 4 bases at V and 6 bases at J, with 9 bases between the two ends. The CDR3 nucleotides are TGTGCCAGCAGCTCCCGGAGTCATGGCTACACCTTC. It is translated as CASSSRSHGYTF.

The CDR3 nucleotides read TGTGCCAGCAGTTTGTTAAGGTCCTCGGGCCCAGATACGCAGTATTTT. Translated, it gives CASSLLRSSGPDTQYF. J is TRBJ2-3 and V is TRBV28; D is unresolved. Germline V gene sequence: CDR1 MDHEN, CDR2 SYDVKM. The CDR3 extends over 16 amino acids. V was trimmed by 3 bases and J by 4 bases, leaving 17 bases between them. Complete variable domain (other parts from reference TRBV28 and TRBJ2-3): DVKVTQSSRYLVKRTGEKVFLECVQDMDHENMFWYRQDPGLGLRLIYFSYDVKMKEKGDIPEGYSVSREKKERFSLILESASTNQTSMYLCASSLLRSSGPDTQYFGPGTRLTVL.

This rearrangement joins TRBV19 to TRBJ1-2, with D perhaps TRBD1 (5 bases). V lost 5 bases, J lost 6 bases, and 13 bases lay in between. CDR3 length: 13 residues. Germline values: CDR1 LNHDA, CDR2 SQIVND (reference sequence). The CDR3 loop is CASSYGTENGYTF. CDR3 sequence (DNA): TGTGCCAGTAGTTACGGGACTGAAAATGGCTACACCTTC.

This clonotype was observed a few times. The chain combines TRBV20-1 with TRBJ2-3; 7 nucleotides align to TRBD2. Germline CDR1 and CDR2: DFQATT and SNEGSKA (reference sequence). The junction had 8 bases not matched to a gene; V was cut back by 1 base and J by 1 base. The length of the CDR3 is 16 residues. The CDR3 protein is CSARAVSSGGTDTQYF. DNA of the CDR3: TGCAGTGCTAGAGCGGTGTCTAGCGGTGGCACAGATACGCAGTATTTT.

This sequence joins TRBV7-9 and TRBJ2-7; the D gene is possibly TRBD1 (5 bases). V lost 3 bases, J lost 5 bases, and 11 bases lay in between. Germline CDR1 is SEHNR and CDR2 is FQNEAQ (reference sequence). This CDR3 contains 13 residues. CDR3 nucleotide sequence: TGTGCCAGCAGCTTTTCAGCCAGGGACGAGCAGTACTTC. Amino acids: CASSFSARDEQYF.

The chain combines TRBV12-3 or TRBV12-4 with TRBJ2-1; TRBD2 matches at 10 bases. With 2 bases clipped from V and 7 bases from J, the junction kept 20 bases outside the gene matches. The CDR3 has 20 residues. Here the CDR3 DNA reads TGTGCCAGCAGTTTATCGAAGGGAAGCGGGAGGGCCGATACTGGTAATGAGCAGTTCTTC. Translation gives CASSLSKGSGRADTGNEQFF.

The chain couples TRBV28 to TRBJ1-3; D gene uncertain. Germline V gene data show CDR1 as MDHEN and CDR2 as SYDVKM. There are 14 residues in the CDR3. V lost 7 bases and J 4 bases, leaving 14 bases between the germline ends. CDR3 region: CASNYDGEGNTIYF. The CDR3 DNA sequence: TGTGCCAGCAATTATGACGGGGAAGGAAACACCATATATTTT.

The J gene is TRBJ2-1, the V gene TRBV6-5; no definite D call. V was trimmed by 4 bases and J by 1 base, leaving 17 bases between them. The CDR3 is 17 amino acids. The germline V gene encodes CDR1 MNHEY and CDR2 SVGAGI. The CDR3 spells CASSFAPATNSYNEQFF. The CDR3 coding sequence is TGTGCCAGCAGTTTCGCTCCAGCTACTAATTCCTACAATGAGCAGTTCTTC.